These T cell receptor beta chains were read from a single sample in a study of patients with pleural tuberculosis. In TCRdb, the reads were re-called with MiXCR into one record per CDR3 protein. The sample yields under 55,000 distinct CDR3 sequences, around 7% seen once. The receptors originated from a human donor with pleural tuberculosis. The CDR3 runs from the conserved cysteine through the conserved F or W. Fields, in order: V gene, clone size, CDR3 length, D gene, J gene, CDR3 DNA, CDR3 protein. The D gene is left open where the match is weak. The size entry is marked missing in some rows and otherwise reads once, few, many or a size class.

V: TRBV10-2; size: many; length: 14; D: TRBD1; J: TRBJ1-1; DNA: TGCGCCAGCAGGGCGACAGGGGGTTATCCTGAAGCTTTCTTT; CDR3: CASRATGGYPEAFF
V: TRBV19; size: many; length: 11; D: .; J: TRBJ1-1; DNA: TGTGCCAGTAGTCCGGTGGCTGAAGCTTTCTTT; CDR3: CASSPVAEAFF
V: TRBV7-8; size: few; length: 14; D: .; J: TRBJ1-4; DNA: TGTGCCAGCAGCCTCGGTGCGGCTAATGAAAAACTGTTTTTT; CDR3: CASSLGAANEKLFF
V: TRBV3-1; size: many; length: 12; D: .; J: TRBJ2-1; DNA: TGTGCCAGCAGCCATTCCCACAATGAGCAGTTCTTC; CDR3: CASSHSHNEQFF
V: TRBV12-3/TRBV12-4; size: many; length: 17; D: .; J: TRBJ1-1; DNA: TGTGCCAGCAGTTTAAGGAACCTAGGACAGCCGAACACTGAAGCTTTCTTT; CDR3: CASSLRNLGQPNTEAFF
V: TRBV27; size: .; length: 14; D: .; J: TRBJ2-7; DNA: TGTGTCAGCAGTTCCACCCCGGACTCCTACGAGCAGTACTTC; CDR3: CVSSSTPDSYEQYF
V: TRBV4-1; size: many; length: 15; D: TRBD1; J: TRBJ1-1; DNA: TGCGCCAGCAGCCCCCTACAGGGGCTGAACACTGAAGCTTTCTTT; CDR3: CASSPLQGLNTEAFF
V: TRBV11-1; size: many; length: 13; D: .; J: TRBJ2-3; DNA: TGTGCCAGCAGCCCTTCTATGATAGATACGCAGTATTTT; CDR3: CASSPSMIDTQYF
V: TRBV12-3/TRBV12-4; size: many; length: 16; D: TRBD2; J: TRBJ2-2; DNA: TGTGCCAGCAGTCCCGGGCTAGCGGGGTACACCGGGGAGCTGTTTTTT; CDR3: CASSPGLAGYTGELFF
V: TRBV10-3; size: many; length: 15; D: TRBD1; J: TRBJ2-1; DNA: TGTGCCATCAGTTCTAGACAGGGGCGTAGCAATGAGCAGTTCTTC; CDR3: CAISSRQGRSNEQFF
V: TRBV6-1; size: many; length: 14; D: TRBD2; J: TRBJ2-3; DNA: TGTGCCAGCAGTGTACTAGCGGCTGGGGCTACGCAGTATTTT; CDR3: CASSVLAAGATQYF
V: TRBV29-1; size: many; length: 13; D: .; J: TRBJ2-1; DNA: TGCAGCGTTGAAGACTGGCAGAACAATGAGCAGTTCTTC; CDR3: CSVEDWQNNEQFF
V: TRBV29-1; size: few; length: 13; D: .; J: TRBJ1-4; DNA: TGCAGCGTTGAAGGGGCAACTAATGAAAAACTGTTTTTT; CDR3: CSVEGATNEKLFF
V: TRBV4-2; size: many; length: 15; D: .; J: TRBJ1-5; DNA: TGTGCCAGCAGCCAAGGACTACATAGCAATCAGCCCCAGCATTTT; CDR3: CASSQGLHSNQPQHF
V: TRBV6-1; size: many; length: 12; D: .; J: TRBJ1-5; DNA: TGTGCCAGCAAATGGTCCGATCAGCCCCAGCATTTT; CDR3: CASKWSDQPQHF
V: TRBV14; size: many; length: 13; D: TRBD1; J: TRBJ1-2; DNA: TGTGCCAGCAGCCAAGAGACAGGGCATGGCTACACCTTC; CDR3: CASSQETGHGYTF
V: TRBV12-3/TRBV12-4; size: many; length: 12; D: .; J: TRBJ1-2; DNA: TGTGCCAGCAGTTCAAGGGGCGATGGCTACACCTTC; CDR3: CASSSRGDGYTF
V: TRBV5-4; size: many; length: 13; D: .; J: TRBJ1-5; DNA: TGTGCCAGCAGCTTGGTTAGCAATCAGCCCCAGCATTTT; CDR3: CASSLVSNQPQHF
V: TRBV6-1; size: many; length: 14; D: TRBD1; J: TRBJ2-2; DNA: TGTGCCAGCATCCGGACAGGGGCCACCGGGGAGCTGTTTTTT; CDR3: CASIRTGATGELFF
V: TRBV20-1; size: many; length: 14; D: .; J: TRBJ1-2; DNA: TGCAGTGCTCCTCTAGTATCCACGGTGAATGGCTACACCTTC; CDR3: CSAPLVSTVNGYTF
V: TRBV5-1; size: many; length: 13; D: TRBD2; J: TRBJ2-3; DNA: TGCGCCAGCAGTAGCGGGATTGAAGATACGCAGTATTTT; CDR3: CASSSGIEDTQYF
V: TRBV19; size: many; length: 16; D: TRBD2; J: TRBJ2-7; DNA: TGTGCCAGTAAGTTTTCCGTCGCTAGCGGGTTCTACGAGCAGTACTTC; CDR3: CASKFSVASGFYEQYF
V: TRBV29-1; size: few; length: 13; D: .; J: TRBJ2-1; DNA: TGCAGCGTTGACGGGCAGGCCTACAATGAGCAGTTCTTC; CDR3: CSVDGQAYNEQFF
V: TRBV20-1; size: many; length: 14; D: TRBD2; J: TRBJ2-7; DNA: TGCAGTGCTAGAGATAGCGGGGAATCCTACGAGCAGTACTTC; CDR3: CSARDSGESYEQYF
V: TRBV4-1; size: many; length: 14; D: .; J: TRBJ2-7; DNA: TGCGCCAGCAGCCAAGATACGGACGGCGAGGAGCAGTACTTC; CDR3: CASSQDTDGEEQYF
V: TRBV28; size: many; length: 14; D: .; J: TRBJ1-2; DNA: TGTGCCAGCAGTTTCCGGGCCAGATCTTATGGCTACACCTTC; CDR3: CASSFRARSYGYTF
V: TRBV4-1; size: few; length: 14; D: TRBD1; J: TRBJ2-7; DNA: TGCGCCAGCTCCCCCGGGACAGGGCCTAAAGCGCAGTACTTC; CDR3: CASSPGTGPKAQYF
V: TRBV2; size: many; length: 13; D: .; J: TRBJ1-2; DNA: TGTGCCAGCAGGAGGGGGGAAAGCTATGGCTACACCTTC; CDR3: CASRRGESYGYTF
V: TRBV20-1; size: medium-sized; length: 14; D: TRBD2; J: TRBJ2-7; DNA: TGCAGTGCTAGAGCCCGACTAGCGGCCTACGAGCAGTACTTC; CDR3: CSARARLAAYEQYF
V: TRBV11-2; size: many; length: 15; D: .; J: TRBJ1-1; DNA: TGTGCCAGCAGCCCGGTGGAGGGGAGGTACACTGAAGCTTTCTTT; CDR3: CASSPVEGRYTEAFF
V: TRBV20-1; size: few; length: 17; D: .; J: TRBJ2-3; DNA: TGCAGTGCTAGAGCTTCGGGGGTAGCGGCCCTCACAGATACGCAGTATTTT; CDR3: CSARASGVAALTDTQYF
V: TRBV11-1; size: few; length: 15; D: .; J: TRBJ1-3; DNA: TGTGCCAGCAGCCCCCAGGTCTTCTCTGGAAACACCATATATTTT; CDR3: CASSPQVFSGNTIYF
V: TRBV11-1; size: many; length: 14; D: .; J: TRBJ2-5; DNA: TGTGCCAGCAGCGATTGGACAGCTCAAGAGACCCAGTACTTC; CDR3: CASSDWTAQETQYF
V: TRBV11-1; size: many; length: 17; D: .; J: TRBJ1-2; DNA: TGTGCCAGCAGCTTAGTAGGGGGAGGCCAGCTACCTTATGGCTACACCTTC; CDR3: CASSLVGGGQLPYGYTF
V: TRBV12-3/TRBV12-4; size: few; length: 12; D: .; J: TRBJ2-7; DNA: TGTGCCAGCAGTTTAGGGGACTACGAGCAGTACTTC; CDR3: CASSLGDYEQYF
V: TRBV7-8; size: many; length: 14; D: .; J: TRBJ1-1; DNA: TGTGCCAGCAGCAGGACCCTCTTTAACACTGAAGCTTTCTTT; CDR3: CASSRTLFNTEAFF
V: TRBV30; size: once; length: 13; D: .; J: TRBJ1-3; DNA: TGTGCCTGGAGTGAAGCAATAGGAAACACCATATATTTT; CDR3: CAWSEAIGNTIYF
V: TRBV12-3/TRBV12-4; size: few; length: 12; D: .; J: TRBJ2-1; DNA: TGTGCCAGCAGTGTACACAACAATGAGCAGTTCTTC; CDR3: CASSVHNNEQFF
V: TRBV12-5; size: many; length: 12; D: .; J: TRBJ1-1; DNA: TGTGCTAGTGGTCGCCCGGACAGCGGAGCTTTCTTT; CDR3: CASGRPDSGAFF
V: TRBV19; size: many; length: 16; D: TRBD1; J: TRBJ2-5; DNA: TGTGCCAGTAGTATATCCCGCCAGGGGGCCCGAGAGACCCAGTACTTC; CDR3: CASSISRQGARETQYF
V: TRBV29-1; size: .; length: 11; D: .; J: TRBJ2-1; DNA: TGCAGCGTTGATATGGGGAATGAGCAGTTCTTC; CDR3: CSVDMGNEQFF
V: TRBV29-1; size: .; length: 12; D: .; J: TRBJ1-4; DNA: TGCAGCGCCCTTGAGACTGATGAAAAACTGTTTTTT; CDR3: CSALETDEKLFF
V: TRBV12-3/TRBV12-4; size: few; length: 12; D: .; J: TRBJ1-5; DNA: TGTGCCAGCAGTTTAGGTGATCAGCCCCAGCATTTT; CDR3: CASSLGDQPQHF
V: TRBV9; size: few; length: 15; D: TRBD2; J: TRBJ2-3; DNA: TGTGCCAGCAGCCCCCGACTAGCGGGCGCAGATACGCAGTATTTT; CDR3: CASSPRLAGADTQYF
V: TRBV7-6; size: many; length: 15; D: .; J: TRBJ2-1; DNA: TGTGCCAGCAGCTTAGTAGCGGCTTCCTACAATGAGCAGTTCTTC; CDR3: CASSLVAASYNEQFF